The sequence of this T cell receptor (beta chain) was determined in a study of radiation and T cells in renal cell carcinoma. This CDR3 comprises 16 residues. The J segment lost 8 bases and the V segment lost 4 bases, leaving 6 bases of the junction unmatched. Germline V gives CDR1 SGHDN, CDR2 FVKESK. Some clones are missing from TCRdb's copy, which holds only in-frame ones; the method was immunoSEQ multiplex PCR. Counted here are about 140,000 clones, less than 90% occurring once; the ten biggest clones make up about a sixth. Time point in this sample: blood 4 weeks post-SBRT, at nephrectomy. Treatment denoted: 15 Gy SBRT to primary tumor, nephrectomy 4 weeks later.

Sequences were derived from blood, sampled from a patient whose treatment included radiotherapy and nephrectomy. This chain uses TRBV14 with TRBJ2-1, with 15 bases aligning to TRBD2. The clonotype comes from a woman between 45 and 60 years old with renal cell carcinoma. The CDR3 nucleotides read TGTGCCAGCAGCCCCGGGACTAGCGGGAGGCGCGATGAGCAGTTCTTC. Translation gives CASSPGTSGRRDEQFF.